This T cell receptor beta chain was sequenced for a study of T-cell memory formation after mild COVID-19. The table lists this clonotype with a few counts. TCRdb re-derived calls from the 5' RACE reads in MiXCR, one entry per CDR3 protein. The sample has 400,000 to 500,000 distinct CDR3 sequences, around 19% seen once. This CDR3 region has 14 residues. The V gene end was trimmed by 7 bases and the J gene end by 2 bases; junction bases not matched to a gene: 6. The V gene's germline CDR1 is SGHRS and CDR2 YFSETQ. This chain joins TRBV5-1 and TRBJ2-1; 7 bases align to TRBD2. Sequences were obtained from PBMCs or a T cell subset sorted from them (not recorded which). This TCR was recovered from an adult woman who had mild COVID-19 (a few samples of this study predate the infection). Cell type and time point are not known. The CDR3 nucleotides are TGCGCCAGCTTCTGGGGGGGACCCTACAATGAGCAGTTCTTC. It yields the protein CASFWGGPYNEQFF. Based on the CDR3 plus reference TRBV5-1 and TRBJ2-1, the full variable domain is KAGVTQTPRYLIKTRGQQVTLSCSPISGHRSVSWYQQTPGQGLQFLFEYFSETQRNKGNFPGRFSGRQFSNSRSEMNVSTLELGDSALYLCASFWGGPYNEQFFGPGTRLTVL.